This entry lists 23 T cell receptor beta chains sequenced from one sample in a study of T cells in Graves' hyperthyroidism and ophthalmopathy (dated by TCRdb to the late 2010s). The library was built by means of multiplex PCR. The instrument was an Illumina HiSeq 2000. TCR beta CDR3 regions were amplified from RNA transcripts. The TCR CDR3 was subjected to a first round of RT-PCR using the HTBI primer set and the Qiagen OneStep RT-PCR kit. TCRdb reprocessed the public reads (quality trimming at Q25 with fastp, clone calling with MiXCR) and kept in-frame beta chains. Under each unique CDR3 protein, matching rows form one entry showing the most common genes and DNA. This sample has about 400,000 distinct CDR3 sequences in its table, and roughly 15% of those were observed once. The ten largest clones capture about 21% of the sample. Material: blood. The receptors come from a woman aged 55-69 years with Graves' ophthalmopathy.

CDR3 protein: CASSTAFYEQYF. The DNA for the CDR3 is TGTGCCAGCAGCACGGCCTTCTACGAGCAGTACTTC. This chain joins TRBV5-8 and TRBJ2-7, with unresolved D. V lost 4 bases, J lost 3 bases, and 8 bases lay in between. In germline, CDR1 is SGHTS, CDR2 YDEGEE. This CDR3 has 12 residues.

Only a few counts were recorded for this clonotype. The chain is built from TRBV6-1 and TRBJ1-2; TRBD1 might be the D (6 bases). This CDR3 has 14 amino acids. The ends were cut back, 6 bases at V and 8 bases at J, with 19 bases in the middle. Germline V CDR1 and CDR2: MNHNS, SASEGT. As DNA, the CDR3 is TGTGCCAGCAGACCCCACAGGGACCCTAGAGGCTACACCTTC. Its protein product is CASRPHRDPRGYTF.

This clonotype was seen many times. The gene calls are TRBV3-1 and TRBJ1-3; D remains ambiguous. The CDR3 loop spans 12 amino acids. Germline V lookup: CDR1 LGHDT, CDR2 YNNKEL (reference sequence). V lost 1 base and J 13 bases, leaving 11 bases between the germline ends. The CDR3 nucleotides are TGTGCCAGCAGCCAAGGCGACAAGGGAATATATTTT. Translated: CASSQGDKGIYF.

This clonotype was counted at least ten times. The chain combines TRBV15 with TRBJ1-5, with D uncertain. Trimming shortened V by 1 base and J by 1 base, and 5 bases separated the two germline ends. This CDR3 is 14 amino acids long. Germline-derived CDR1 and CDR2 are LNHNV and YYDKDF (reference sequence). The CDR3 reads CATSRGLSNQPQHF. In DNA, the CDR3 is TGTGCCACCAGCAGAGGGTTGAGCAATCAGCCCCAGCATTTT.

J is TRBJ2-1 and V is TRBV12-5, with TRBD1 identical over 7 bases. The ends lost 0 bases at V and 6 bases at J; junction bases unmatched: 8. Germline-derived CDR1 and CDR2 are LGHNT and FRNRAP. The CDR3 is made up of 16 amino acids. The CDR3 bases are TGTGCTAGTGGTTTGGTAATCGACAGGGAAGGCAATGAGCAGTTCTTC. It encodes CASGLVIDREGNEQFF.

This clonotype occurred many times. The chain recombines TRBV20-1 with TRBJ2-1, with 7 bases fitting TRBD1. Trimming cost V 5 bases and J 4 bases; bases outside gene matches: 8. The CDR3 has 14 residues. Germline CDR1 and CDR2: DFQATT and SNEGSKA (reference sequence). The CDR3, as DNA: TGCAGTGCTGACACGGGACAGTCTTACAATGAGCAGTTCTTC. It encodes CSADTGQSYNEQFF.

This clonotype was recorded many times. The V call is TRBV28, the J call TRBJ1-2; 9 bases are shared with TRBD1. The junction had 6 bases not matched to a gene; V was cut back by 3 bases and J by 4 bases. The length of the CDR3 is 15 residues. The V gene's germline CDR1 is MDHEN and CDR2 SYDVKM. Here the CDR3 reads CASSFVQGAFYGYTF. The CDR3 coding sequence is TGTGCCAGCAGTTTCGTACAGGGGGCCTTCTATGGCTACACCTTC.

There are a few counts of this clonotype. This chain joins TRBV29-1 and TRBJ2-5, with TRBD2 matching 8 bases. Germline CDR1 is SQVTM and CDR2 is ANQGSEA. V lost 3 bases, J lost 4 bases, and 7 bases stayed unmatched. The CDR3 is 14 amino acids. This CDR3 is CSVESSGRGETQYF. CDR3 DNA: TGCAGCGTTGAGTCGAGCGGGAGAGGAGAGACCCAGTACTTC. Full variable domain (outside the CDR3, taken from reference TRBV29-1 and TRBJ2-5): SAVISQKPSRDICQRGTSLTIQCQVDSQVTMMFWYRQQPGQSLTLIATANQGSEATYESGFVIDKFPISRPNLTFSTLTVSNMSPEDSSIYLCSVESSGRGETQYFGPGTRLLVL.

In this sample, this clonotype turned up many times. The chain employs TRBV20-1 and TRBJ2-1; 9 bases agree with TRBD2. Trimming took 6 bases from V and 5 from J; bases not matched to a gene: 17. The CDR3 is made up of 17 amino acids. Per the germline V gene, CDR1 is DFQATT and CDR2 is SNEGSKA (reference sequence). CDR3 amino acids: CSALPSDSGSLDNEQFF. For the CDR3, the DNA is TGCAGTGCCCTCCCGAGTGATAGCGGGAGTTTAGACAATGAGCAGTTCTTC.

There are many counts of this clonotype. The chain uses TRBV3-1 and TRBJ2-7; D tentatively reads TRBD1 or TRBD2 (5 bases each). There are 13 residues in the CDR3. Germline-derived CDR1 and CDR2 are LGHDT and YNNKEL (reference sequence). V was trimmed by 2 bases and J by 3 bases, leaving 8 bases between them. The CDR3 coding sequence is TGTGCCAGCAGCCAACGGGACGGCTACGAGCAGTACTTC. It yields the protein CASSQRDGYEQYF.

Many counts were recorded for this clonotype. The chain uses TRBV7-2 and TRBJ2-5; D gene unclear. The CDR3 length is 13 residues. Trimming took 1 base from V and 6 from J, leaving 9 bases between them. Germline V gives CDR1 SGHTA, CDR2 FQGNSA. CDR3 region: CASSLGLRKTQYF. DNA of the CDR3: TGTGCCAGCAGCTTAGGCTTGCGTAAGACCCAGTACTTC. Supplemented by reference TRBV7-2 and TRBJ2-5, the full variable domain reads GAGVSQSPSNKVTEKGKDVELRCDPISGHTALYWYRQSLGQGLEFLIYFQGNSAPDKSGLPSDRFSAERTGGSVSTLTIQRTQQEDSAVYLCASSLGLRKTQYFGPGTRLLVL.

This clonotype was observed a few times. The chain recombines TRBV19 with TRBJ1-1; 7 nucleotides agree with TRBD1. J was trimmed by 5 bases and V by 8 bases; bases with no gene match: 8. The length of the CDR3 is 13 residues. In germline, CDR1 is LNHDA, CDR2 SQIVND (reference sequence). Here the CDR3 reads CASFTGVGTEAFF. The CDR3 DNA reads as TGTGCCAGTTTTACAGGGGTAGGGACTGAAGCTTTCTTT.

This clonotype was counted ten times or more. The genes are TRBV28 and TRBJ1-6, with D uncertain. Trimming removed 3 bases from V and 2 bases from J, with 17 bases in between. The CDR3 spans 18 residues. Germline CDR1 reads MDHEN; CDR2 reads SYDVKM. CDR3 loop: CASSFSGIQTTYNSPLHF. For the CDR3, the DNA is TGTGCCAGCAGTTTTTCCGGGATCCAGACGACCTATAATTCACCCCTCCACTTT.

As for this clonotype: A much more abundant neighbour one base away suggests this may be a read error. V and J are TRBV29-1 and TRBJ2-3; 9 nucleotides match TRBD2. This CDR3 is built from 14 residues. Germline V gene data show CDR1 as SQVTM and CDR2 as ANQGSEA. Trimming at V came to 7 bases and at J to 1 base, leaving 6 bases not matched to a gene. CDR3 bases: TGCAGCGCCGCGGGAGGGCGGCGCACAGATACGCAGTATTTT. Its protein is CSAAGGRRTDTQYF.

This chain joins TRBV7-9 and TRBJ1-2; D not certain. Germline CDR1 is SEHNR and CDR2 is FQNEAQ (reference sequence). The CDR3 totals 14 residues. Trimming removed 6 bases at V and 5 bases at J, with 16 bases between. The CDR3: CASSAGATQYGYTF. For the CDR3, the DNA is TGTGCCAGCAGTGCTGGTGCAACCCAGTATGGCTACACCTTC.

The gene calls are TRBV18 and TRBJ2-1, with 9 nucleotides matching TRBD1. Germline CDR1 reads KGHSH; CDR2 reads LQKENI. J lost 9 bases, V lost 4 bases, and 10 bases had no gene match. The CDR3 is made up of 15 amino acids. CDR3: CASSQGQGELGEQFF. Here the CDR3 DNA reads TGTGCCAGCTCACAGGGACAGGGAGAGCTGGGTGAGCAGTTCTTC.

This clonotype has ten or more counts. This rearrangement joins TRBV28 to TRBJ1-4; 7 bases agree with TRBD1. CDR1 is MDHEN and CDR2 is SYDVKM in the germline V gene. There are 15 residues in the CDR3. The J segment lost 0 bases and the V segment lost 5 bases, leaving 3 bases of the junction unmatched. The CDR3, as DNA: TGTGCCAGCAGTCCCGGACAGGCAACTAATGAAAAACTGTTTTTT. Its translation: CASSPGQATNEKLFF.

This clonotype has ten or more counts. The chain links TRBV2 to TRBJ1-2, with D uncertain. The germline gives CDR1 SNHLY, CDR2 FYNNEI. The CDR3 is made up of 14 amino acids. Trimming removed 5 bases from V and 0 bases from J, with 10 bases in between. CDR3 amino acids: CASSRLRANYGYTF. CDR3 sequence (DNA): TGTGCCAGCAGTCGACTGAGAGCTAACTATGGCTACACCTTC. The full variable domain, completed using reference TRBV2 and TRBJ1-2, is EPEVTQTPSHQVTQMGQEVILRCVPISNHLYFYWYRQILGQKVEFLVSFYNNEISEKSEIFDDQFSVERPDGSNFTLKIRSTKLEDSAMYFCASSRLRANYGYTFGSGTRLTVV.

This clonotype appeared a few times. The rearrangement links TRBV24-1 to TRBJ2-7; D is possibly TRBD2 (6 bases). Germline-derived CDR1 and CDR2 are KGHDR and SFDVKD. This CDR3 is 13 amino acids long. The V end lost 4 bases, the J end lost 7 bases, and 13 bases lay between the germline ends. CDR3 in amino acids: CATSDPNGGEQYF. The CDR3 nucleotides are TGTGCCACCAGTGACCCCAACGGGGGAGAGCAGTACTTC.

Many counts were recorded for this clonotype. The gene calls are TRBV28 and TRBJ2-7; 8 bases align to TRBD2. This CDR3 is 13 amino acids long. With 7 bases clipped from V and 4 bases from J, the junction kept 6 bases outside the gene matches. Germline V lookup: CDR1 MDHEN, CDR2 SYDVKM. The CDR3 sequence: CASKDSGKYEQYF. CDR3 sequence (DNA): TGTGCCAGCAAGGATAGCGGGAAATACGAGCAGTACTTC.

The chain recombines TRBV10-1 with TRBJ2-3; D is uncertain. CDR3 length: 11 residues. Trimming shortened V by 2 bases and J by 7 bases, and 4 bases separated the two germline ends. Per germline, CDR1 WNHNN and CDR2 SYGVQD (reference sequence). Here the CDR3 reads CASSEGHTQYF. For the CDR3, the DNA is TGCGCCAGCAGTGAGGGACATACGCAGTATTTT.

At least ten counts were recorded for this clonotype. The V gene is TRBV5-1, the J gene TRBJ2-1; D is unresolved. The germline V gene encodes CDR1 SGHRS and CDR2 YFSETQ. The CDR3 has 12 residues. V was shortened by 2 bases and J by 9 bases, with 9 bases between the two germline ends. As DNA, the CDR3 is TGCGCCAGCAGCTTTTCTCGGAGTGAGCAGTTCTTC. It codes for CASSFSRSEQFF.

This clonotype has only a few counts. A much larger clone lies one base from this, so it may be a read error. Lacking the conserved final phenylalanine or tryptophan, this CDR3 likely reflects a read error. The genes are TRBV5-1 and TRBJ2-7; 8 bases fit TRBD2. This CDR3 is 16 amino acids long. CDR1 and CDR2 from the germline V gene are SGHRS and YFSETQ. Trimming took 6 bases from V and 0 from J; bases not matched to a gene: 11. CDR3 DNA: TGCGCCAGCACAAGGGAACTAGCGGCGAACTCCTACGAGCAGTACCTC. Residues: CASTRELAANSYEQYL.